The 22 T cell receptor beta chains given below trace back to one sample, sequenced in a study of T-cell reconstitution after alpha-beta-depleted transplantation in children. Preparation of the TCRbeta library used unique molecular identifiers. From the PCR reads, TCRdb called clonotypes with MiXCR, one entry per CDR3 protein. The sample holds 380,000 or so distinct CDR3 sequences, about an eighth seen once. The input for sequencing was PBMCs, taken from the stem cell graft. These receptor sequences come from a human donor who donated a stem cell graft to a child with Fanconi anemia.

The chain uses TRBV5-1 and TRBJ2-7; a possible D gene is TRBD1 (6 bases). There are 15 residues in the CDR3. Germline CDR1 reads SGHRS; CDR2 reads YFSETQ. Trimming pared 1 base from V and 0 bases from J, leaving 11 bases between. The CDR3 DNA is TGCGCCAGCAGCTTGCTTGGACAGCCCTCCTACGAGCAGTACTTC. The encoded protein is CASSLLGQPSYEQYF.

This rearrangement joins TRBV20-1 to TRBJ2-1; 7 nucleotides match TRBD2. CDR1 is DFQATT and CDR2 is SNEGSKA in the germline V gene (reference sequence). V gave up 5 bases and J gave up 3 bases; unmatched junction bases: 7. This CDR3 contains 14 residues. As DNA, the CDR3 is TGCAGTGCTCCCCGGGAGGTTAACTACAATGAGCAGTTCTTC. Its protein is CSAPREVNYNEQFF.

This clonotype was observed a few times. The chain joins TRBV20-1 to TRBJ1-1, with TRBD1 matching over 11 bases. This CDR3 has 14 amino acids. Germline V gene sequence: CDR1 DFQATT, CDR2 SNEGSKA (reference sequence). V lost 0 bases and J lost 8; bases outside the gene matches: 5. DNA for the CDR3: TGCAGTGCTAGAGAGGGGACAGGGGGTACCGAAGCTTTCTTT. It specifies CSAREGTGGTEAFF.

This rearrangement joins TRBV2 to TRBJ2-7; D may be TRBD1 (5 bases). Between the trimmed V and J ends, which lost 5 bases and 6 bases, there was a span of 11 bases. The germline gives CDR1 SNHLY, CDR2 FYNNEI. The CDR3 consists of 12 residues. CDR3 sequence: CASSLQAFEQYV. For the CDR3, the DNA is TGTGCCAGCAGTCTACAGGCCTTCGAGCAGTACGTC.

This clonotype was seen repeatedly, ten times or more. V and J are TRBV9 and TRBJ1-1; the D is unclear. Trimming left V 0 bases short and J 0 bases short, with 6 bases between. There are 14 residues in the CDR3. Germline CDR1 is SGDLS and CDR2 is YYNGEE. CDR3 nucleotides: TGTGCCAGCAGCGTAGGGGCCTTGAACACTGAAGCTTTCTTT. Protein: CASSVGALNTEAFF. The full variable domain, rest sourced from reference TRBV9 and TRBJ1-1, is DSGVTQTPKHLITATGQRVTLRCSPRSGDLSVYWYQQSLDQGLQFLIQYYNGEERAKGNILERFSAQQFPDLHSELNLSSLELGDSALYFCASSVGALNTEAFFGQGTRLTVV.

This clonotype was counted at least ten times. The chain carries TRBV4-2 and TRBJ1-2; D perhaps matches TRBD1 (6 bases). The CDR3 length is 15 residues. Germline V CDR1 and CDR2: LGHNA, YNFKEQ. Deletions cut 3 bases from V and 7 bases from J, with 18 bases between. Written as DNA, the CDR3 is TGTGCCAGCAGCCACTACCTACAGGGAAAGGGTGGCTACACCTTC. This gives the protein CASSHYLQGKGGYTF.

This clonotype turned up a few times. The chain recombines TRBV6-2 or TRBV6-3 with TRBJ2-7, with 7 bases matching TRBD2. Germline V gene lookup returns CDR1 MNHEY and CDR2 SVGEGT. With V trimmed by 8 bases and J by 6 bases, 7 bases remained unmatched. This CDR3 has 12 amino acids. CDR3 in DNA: TGTGCCAGCCTAGACGGGAGGAGCGAGCAGTACTTC. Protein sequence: CASLDGRSEQYF.

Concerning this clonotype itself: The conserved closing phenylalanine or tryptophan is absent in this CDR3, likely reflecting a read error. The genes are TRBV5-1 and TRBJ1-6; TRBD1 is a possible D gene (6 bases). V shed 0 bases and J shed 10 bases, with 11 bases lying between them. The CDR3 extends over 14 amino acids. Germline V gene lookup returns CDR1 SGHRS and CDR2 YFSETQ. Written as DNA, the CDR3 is TGCGCCAGCAGCTTGGCGGGGGCCGGATCACCCCTCCACTCT. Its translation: CASSLAGAGSPLHS.

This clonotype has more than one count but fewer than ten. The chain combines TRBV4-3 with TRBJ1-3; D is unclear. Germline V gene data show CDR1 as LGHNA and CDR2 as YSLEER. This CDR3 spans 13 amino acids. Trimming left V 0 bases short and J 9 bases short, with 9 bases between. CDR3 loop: CASSQEMAATIYF. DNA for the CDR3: TGCGCCAGCAGCCAAGAGATGGCTGCCACCATATATTTT.

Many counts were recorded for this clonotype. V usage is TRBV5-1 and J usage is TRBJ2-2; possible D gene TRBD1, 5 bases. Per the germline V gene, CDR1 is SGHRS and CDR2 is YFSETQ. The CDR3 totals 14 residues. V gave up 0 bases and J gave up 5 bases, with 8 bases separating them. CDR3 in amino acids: CASSLAQGTGELFF. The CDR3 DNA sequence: TGCGCCAGCAGCTTGGCCCAGGGTACCGGGGAGCTGTTTTTT.

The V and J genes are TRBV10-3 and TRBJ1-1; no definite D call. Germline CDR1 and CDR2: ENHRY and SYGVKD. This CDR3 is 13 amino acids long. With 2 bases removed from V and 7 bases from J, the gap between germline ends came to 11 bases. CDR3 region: CAISENGEYEAFF. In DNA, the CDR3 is TGTGCCATCAGTGAGAATGGAGAGTATGAAGCTTTCTTT.

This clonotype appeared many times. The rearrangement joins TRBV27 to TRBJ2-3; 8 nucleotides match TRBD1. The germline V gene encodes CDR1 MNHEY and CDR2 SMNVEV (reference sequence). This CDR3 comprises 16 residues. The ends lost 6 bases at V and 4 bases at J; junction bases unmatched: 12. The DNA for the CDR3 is TGTGCCAGCAGCCCTCCAGGGGGCCCCTGGGCAGATACGCAGTATTTT. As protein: CASSPPGGPWADTQYF.

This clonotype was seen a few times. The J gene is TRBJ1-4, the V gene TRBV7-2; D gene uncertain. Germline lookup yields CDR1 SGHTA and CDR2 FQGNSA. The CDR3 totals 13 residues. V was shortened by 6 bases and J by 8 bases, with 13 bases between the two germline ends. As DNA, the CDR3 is TGTGCCAGCAGGTTCTGGGGTTCCGAAAAACTGTTTTTT. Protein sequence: CASRFWGSEKLFF.

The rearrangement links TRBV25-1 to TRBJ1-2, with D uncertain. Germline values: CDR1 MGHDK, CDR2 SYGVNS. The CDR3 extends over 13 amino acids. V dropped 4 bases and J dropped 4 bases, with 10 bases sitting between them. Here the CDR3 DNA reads TGTGCCAGCAGTGTTGGGGTAACCTATGGCTACACCTTC. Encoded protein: CASSVGVTYGYTF.

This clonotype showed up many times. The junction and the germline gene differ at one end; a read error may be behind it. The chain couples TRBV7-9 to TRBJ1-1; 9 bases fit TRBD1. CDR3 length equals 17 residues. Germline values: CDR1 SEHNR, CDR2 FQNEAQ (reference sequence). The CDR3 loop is CASSLGPGQGKVTEAFF. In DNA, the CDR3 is TGTGCCAGCAGCTTAGGTCCCGGACAGGGGAAGGTCACTGAGGCTTTCTTT.

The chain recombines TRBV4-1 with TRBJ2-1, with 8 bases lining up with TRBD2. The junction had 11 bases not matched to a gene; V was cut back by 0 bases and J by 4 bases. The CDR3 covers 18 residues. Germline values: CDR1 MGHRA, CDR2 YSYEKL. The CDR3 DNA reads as TGCGCCAGCAGCCAAGAGGGTCCCACTAGCGGCCAATACAATGAGCAGTTCTTC. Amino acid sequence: CASSQEGPTSGQYNEQFF.

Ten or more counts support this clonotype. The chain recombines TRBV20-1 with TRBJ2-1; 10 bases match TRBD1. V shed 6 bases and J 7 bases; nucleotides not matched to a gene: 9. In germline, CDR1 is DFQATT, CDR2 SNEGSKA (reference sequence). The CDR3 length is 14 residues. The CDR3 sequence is CSAIRQGAVNEQFF. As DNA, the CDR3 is TGCAGTGCGATTAGACAGGGGGCGGTGAATGAGCAGTTCTTC.

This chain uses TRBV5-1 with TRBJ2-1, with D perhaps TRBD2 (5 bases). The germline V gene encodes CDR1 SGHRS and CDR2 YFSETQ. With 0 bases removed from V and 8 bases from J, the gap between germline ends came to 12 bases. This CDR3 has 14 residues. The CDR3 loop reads CASSLDHGVDEQFF. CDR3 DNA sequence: TGCGCCAGCAGCTTGGATCACGGGGTCGATGAGCAGTTCTTC.

The DNA for the CDR3 is TGTGCCAGCAGCAAATCGGACAGGGAGGGTCAGCCCCAGCATTTT. It is translated as CASSKSDREGQPQHF. This rearrangement joins TRBV7-9 to TRBJ1-5; 8 bases are shared with TRBD1. This CDR3 region has 15 residues. The V and J ends lost 5 bases and 6 bases, in that order; junction bases with no gene match: 9. Germline V lookup: CDR1 SEHNR, CDR2 FQNEAQ (reference sequence).

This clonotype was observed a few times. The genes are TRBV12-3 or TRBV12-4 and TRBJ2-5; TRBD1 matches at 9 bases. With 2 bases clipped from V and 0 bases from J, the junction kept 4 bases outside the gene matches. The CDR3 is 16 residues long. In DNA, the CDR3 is TGTGCCAGCAGTTTACCCTGGGACAGGGACCAAGAGACCCAGTACTTC. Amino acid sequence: CASSLPWDRDQETQYF.

The CDR3, as DNA: TGTGCCAGCGGGCTAGCGGGGGTAGAGCAGTATTTT. This encodes CASGLAGVEQYF. The chain combines TRBV7-6 with TRBJ2-3; TRBD2 matches at 10 bases. Germline assignment: CDR1 SGHVS and CDR2 FNYEAQ. V lost 8 bases, J lost 11 bases, and 7 bases stayed unmatched. The CDR3 runs 12 residues.

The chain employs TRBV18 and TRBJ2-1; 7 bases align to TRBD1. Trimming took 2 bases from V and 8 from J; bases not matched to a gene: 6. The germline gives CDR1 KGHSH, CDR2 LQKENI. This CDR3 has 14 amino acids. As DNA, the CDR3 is TGTGCCAGCTCACCAACGGCACAGGGGCATGAGCAGTTCTTC. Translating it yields CASSPTAQGHEQFF. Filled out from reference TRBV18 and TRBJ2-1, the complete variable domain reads NAGVMQNPRHLVRRRGQEARLRCSPMKGHSHVYWYRQLPEEGLKFMVYLQKENIIDESGMPKERFSAEFPKEGPSILRIQQVVRGDSAAYFCASSPTAQGHEQFFGPGTRLTVL.